Below, 9 T cell receptor beta chains from the same sample are listed, as sequenced in a study of T cell repertoires in cytomegalovirus infection (dated by TCRdb to between 2018 and 2020). Instrument on record: Illumina HiSeq 1500. TCRdb handled the public reads itself, with Q25 trimming in fastp and clone calling in MiXCR, and kept productive beta chains. CDR3 protein duplicates are merged, each entry listing the most common genes and DNA. This sample is represented by nearly 650,000 distinct CDR3 sequences; approximately 24% of them were singletons. The ten largest clones represent approximately 8% of the sample. Specimen: CD8+ T cells from PBMCs. These receptors originate from a human donor in good health (CMV status not recorded). Some clones in this sample may be carry-over from other donors' samples.

This clonotype has ten or more counts. The chain uses TRBV7-6 and TRBJ2-7; a possible D gene is TRBD1 (5 bases). Germline V gene lookup returns CDR1 SGHVS and CDR2 FNYEAQ. Trimming removed 6 bases at V and 2 bases at J, with 14 bases between. The CDR3 is made up of 14 amino acids. The CDR3 here is CASSKEAGPYEQYF. DNA for the CDR3: TGTGCCAGCAGTAAAGAGGCAGGGCCCTACGAGCAGTACTTC.

This clonotype was seen a few times. CDR3 protein: CASSYGGVGANVLTF. In nucleotides, the CDR3 is TGTGCCAGCAGTTACGGCGGGGTCGGGGCCAACGTCCTGACTTTC. The chain links TRBV6-2 or TRBV6-3 to TRBJ2-6, with D possibly matching TRBD2 (6 bases). V gave up 2 bases and J gave up 4 bases, with 9 bases separating them. CDR1 is MNHEY and CDR2 is SVGEGT in the germline V gene. This CDR3 spans 15 amino acids.

The V and J genes are TRBV29-1 and TRBJ2-7; a possible D gene is TRBD1 (6 bases). V was cut by 2 bases and J by 5 bases, with 13 bases left in between. CDR1 SQVTM and CDR2 ANQGSEA come from the germline V gene. This CDR3 comprises 13 residues. The CDR3 DNA follows: TGCAGCGTTGAAACAGGGCAGGACAACGAGCAGTACGTC. Its protein product is CSVETGQDNEQYV.

Many counts were recorded for this clonotype. CDR3 coding DNA: TGTGCCAGCAGCCCTACAGGAACTAATGAAAAACTGTTTTTT. Translated, it gives CASSPTGTNEKLFF. The chain joins TRBV7-9 to TRBJ1-4, with a possible D match to TRBD1 (5 bases). The CDR3 is 14 amino acids. The V end lost 5 bases, the J end lost 1 base, and 8 bases lay between the germline ends. The V gene's germline CDR1 is SEHNR and CDR2 FQNEAQ (reference sequence).

On this clonotype: At one of its ends the junction is not consistent with the germline gene, which may arise from a read error. The chain couples TRBV7-4 to TRBJ2-1, with a tentative D call TRBD2 (7 bases). CDR3 length equals 13 residues. CDR1 is SGHVT and CDR2 is SQSDAQ in the germline V gene. The CDR3 sequence is CVSVEAGANEQFF. In nucleotides, the CDR3 is TGTGTCAGCGTGGAGGCGGGGGCCAATGAGCAGTTCTTC.

This clonotype has at least ten counts. The chain recombines TRBV7-2 with TRBJ2-5; no clear D. This CDR3 contains 15 residues. Trimming took off 0 bases at V and 1 base at J, with 9 bases between the two ends. Germline V gene lookup returns CDR1 SGHTA and CDR2 FQGNSA. The CDR3 DNA follows: TGTGCCAGCAGCTTAGCGAAAGCGACCCAAGAGACCCAGTACTTC. Translating it yields CASSLAKATQETQYF.

The V gene is TRBV5-4, the J gene TRBJ2-7; 8 bases line up with TRBD1. The CDR3 sequence is 14 residues long. With V trimmed by 4 bases and J by 6 bases, 9 bases remained unmatched. Germline V gene sequence: CDR1 SGHNT, CDR2 YYREEE (reference sequence). The CDR3 loop is CASSDDRGVREQYF. The CDR3 DNA reads as TGTGCCAGCAGCGACGACAGGGGAGTTCGCGAGCAGTACTTC.

This clonotype was seen many times. The chain combines TRBV7-3 with TRBJ1-1; no firm D call. The CDR3 contains 13 residues. V lost 0 bases and J 5 bases, leaving 7 bases between the germline ends. Per the germline V gene, CDR1 is SGHTA and CDR2 is FQGTGA. CDR3 residues: CASSLTGKTEAFF. CDR3 nucleotides: TGTGCCAGCAGCTTAACGGGGAAGACTGAAGCTTTCTTT.

This chain's CDR3 is CASKSEQPQHF. CDR3 DNA sequence: TGTGCCAGCAAATCAGAACAGCCCCAGCATTTT. The gene calls are TRBV28 and TRBJ1-5; unclear D gene. The ends were cut back, 7 bases at V and 7 bases at J, with 8 bases in the middle. The CDR3 sequence is 11 residues long. Germline loops: CDR1 MDHEN, CDR2 SYDVKM.